This TCR beta chain was retrieved from a study of cytomegalovirus exposure and HLA in healthy donors. Points from the study as a whole: Analyzed later, most CMV-associated TCR beta chains appeared HLA-restricted. Per a prior analysis, the majority of TCR beta V segments were productive roughly 90% or roughly 30% of the time.

PCR involved 60 Vbeta and 13 Jbeta primers. The data were produced by immunoSEQ multiplex PCR, yet TCRdb's version contains in-frame clones alone and is incomplete. The top ten clones hold 2% to 3% of a sample with under 120,000 clones, 74% of them seen once. The J segment lost 4 bases and the V segment lost 4 bases, leaving 10 bases of the junction unmatched. The V gene's germline CDR1 is SGHDT and CDR2 YYEEEE. The CDR3 runs to 15 residues. With respect to this clone: Its antigen is not known.

What was sequenced was PBMCs. The chain combines TRBV5-6 with TRBJ1-1; 7 bases map to TRBD1. The TCR sequence derives from a man between 50 and 59 years old in good health and CMV-seropositive. This chain's CDR3 is CASSIQTGIGTEAFF. The CDR3 DNA sequence: TGTGCCAGCAGCATCCAGACAGGGATTGGCACTGAAGCTTTCTTT. The whole variable domain, filled in from reference TRBV5-6 and TRBJ1-1, reads DAGVTQSPTHLIKTRGQQVTLRCSPKSGHDTVSWYQQALGQGPQFIFQYYEEEERQRGNFPDRFSGHQFPNYSSELNVNALLLGDSALYLCASSIQTGIGTEAFFGQGTRLTVV.